The next 12 T cell receptor beta chains were all read from a single sample in a study of OX40 agonist ivuxolimab in advanced cancers. Profiled with immunoSEQ multiplex PCR; TCRdb holds only in-frame clones, not every one. The data show tens of thousands of clones, around 89% seen once. Here the sequenced sample was CD4+ or CD8+ T cells sorted from blood, taken in a trial of the OX40 agonist ivuxolimab. All receptors derive from an adult with an advanced solid tumor such as melanoma, head and neck, liver or kidney cancer.

V gene TRBV5-4 combines with J gene TRBJ2-7; perhaps TRBD1 as D (6 bases). The length of the CDR3 is 14 residues. Germline V gene lookup returns CDR1 SGHNT and CDR2 YYREEE (reference sequence). V lost 3 bases and J lost 5, with 15 bases in between. The CDR3 sequence is CASSSTGILNEQYF. The CDR3 coding sequence is TGTGCCAGCAGCTCTACAGGGATCTTGAACGAGCAGTACTTC.

There are a few counts of this clone. The chain uses TRBV14 and TRBJ2-7; D not resolved. The CDR3 is 12 residues long. From germline, CDR1 is SGHDN and CDR2 FVKESK. Trimming left V 4 bases short and J 2 bases short, with 6 bases between. CDR3 nucleotides: TGTGCCAGCAGCCGGATTCCCTACGAGCAGTACTTC. Translation: CASSRIPYEQYF. The whole variable domain, filled in from reference TRBV14 and TRBJ2-7, reads EAGVTQFPSHSVIEKGQTVTLRCDPISGHDNLYWYRRVMGKEIKFLLHFVKESKQDESGMPNNRFLAERTGGTYSTLKVQPAELEDSGVYFCASSRIPYEQYFGPGTRLTVT.

This clone was picked up one time. The rearrangement uses TRBV4-1 and TRBJ1-5; D might be TRBD1 (5 bases). The CDR3 extends over 15 amino acids. From germline, CDR1 is MGHRA and CDR2 YSYEKL. The V gene lost 0 bases and the J gene lost 4 bases, with 10 bases spanning the gap. In nucleotides, the CDR3 is TGCGCCAGCAGCCAAGATCCGGGGGAAAATCAGCCCCAGCATTTT. Encoded protein: CASSQDPGENQPQHF.

The chain employs TRBV9 and TRBJ2-2; D is undetermined. The CDR3 runs to 16 residues. V lost 4 bases, J lost 1 base, and 14 bases lay in between. In germline, CDR1 is SGDLS, CDR2 YYNGEE. CDR3 amino acids: CASSSSEGMNTGELFF. The CDR3 nucleotides are TGTGCCAGCAGCTCTTCCGAAGGGATGAACACCGGGGAGCTGTTTTTT.

The rearrangement uses TRBV14 and TRBJ2-2; D is uncertain. CDR3 length equals 11 residues. The germline V gene has CDR1 SGHDN and CDR2 FVKESK. V lost 1 base and J lost 11, with 5 bases in between. CDR3 protein: CASSQGLELFF. CDR3 nucleotides: TGTGCCAGCAGCCAAGGTCTTGAGCTGTTTTTT.

The chain recombines TRBV30 with TRBJ1-1; unclear D gene. The germline gives CDR1 GTSNPN, CDR2 SVGIG (reference sequence). CDR3 length: 14 residues. The V end lost 2 bases, the J end lost 4 bases, and 14 bases lay between the germline ends. The CDR3 bases are TGTGCCTGGAGTTTTGAGGGATTGGGCACTGAAGCTTTCTTT. It codes for CAWSFEGLGTEAFF.

J is TRBJ2-3 and V is TRBV7-2; 7 bases are a match to TRBD2. CDR1 is SGHTA, CDR2 FQGNSA, per germline. With V trimmed by 1 base and J by 0 bases, 4 bases remained unmatched. CDR3 length: 16 amino acids. The CDR3 protein is CASSLEAGASTDTQYF. The CDR3 nucleotides read TGTGCCAGCAGCTTAGAGGCGGGAGCTAGCACAGATACGCAGTATTTT.

This sequence joins TRBV7-2 and TRBJ2-1, with 9 bases identical to TRBD1. The CDR3 sequence is 16 residues long. CDR1 and CDR2 (germline): SGHTA, FQGNSA. With 1 base clipped from V and 0 bases from J, the junction kept 1 base outside the gene matches. The CDR3: CASSLVGQGSYNEQFF. The CDR3 nucleotides read TGTGCCAGCAGCTTAGTGGGACAGGGCTCCTACAATGAGCAGTTCTTC.

This chain uses TRBV14 with TRBJ1-2; 7 bases are a match to TRBD1. Unmatched junction bases numbered 19, after V lost 1 base and J lost 11 bases. The CDR3 is 17 residues long. Germline lookup yields CDR1 SGHDN and CDR2 FVKESK. CDR3 residues: CASSQGVGTEALPRYTF. The DNA of the CDR3 is TGTGCCAGCAGCCAAGGGGTAGGGACAGAAGCCTTGCCGAGGTACACCTTC.

By share, this clone ranks as medium-sized. The sample has other DNA sequences that encode this CDR3 too. V usage is TRBV10-3 and J usage is TRBJ1-2; D gene ambiguous. The V gene's germline CDR1 is ENHRY and CDR2 SYGVKD. Trimming pared 0 bases from V and 2 bases from J, leaving 7 bases between. The CDR3 runs 14 residues. CDR3 loop: CAISESPKNYGYTF. As DNA, the CDR3 is TGTGCCATCAGTGAGTCGCCCAAGAACTATGGCTACACCTTC.

In this sample, this clone turned up once. The rearrangement joins TRBV11-3 to TRBJ2-2; D is perhaps TRBD2 (6 bases). Germline assignment: CDR1 SGHNT and CDR2 YENEEA. The ends were cut back, 4 bases at V and 2 bases at J, with 11 bases in the middle. This CDR3 spans 15 amino acids. This CDR3 reads CASSSPGDNTGELFF. CDR3 in DNA: TGTGCCAGCAGCTCCCCGGGAGACAACACCGGGGAGCTGTTTTTT.

The rearrangement uses TRBV4-1 and TRBJ2-7; TRBD1 matches 11 bases. V dropped 0 bases and J dropped 3; count of bases not matched to a gene: 1. Germline V gives CDR1 MGHRA, CDR2 YSYEKL. The CDR3 has 15 residues. The CDR3 here is CASSQEGTGGYEQYF. CDR3 coding DNA: TGCGCCAGCAGCCAAGAGGGGACAGGGGGCTACGAGCAGTACTTC.